The 17 T cell receptor beta chains presented below share a single source sample, sequenced in a study of blood T cell repertoires in COVID-19. TCRdb keeps only in-frame clones here, not all; method: immunoSEQ multiplex PCR. The profile shows tens of thousands of clones, 80% of them singletons. The sequencing input was peripheral blood. These receptors all stem from a human donor in a cohort sampled during active COVID-19.

This clone was detected only once. V is TRBV10-1 and J is TRBJ2-3, with D possibly TRBD2 on 6 matching bases. Trimming removed 4 bases at V and 6 bases at J, with 20 bases between. This CDR3 region has 16 residues. Germline values: CDR1 WNHNN, CDR2 SYGVQD (reference sequence). CDR3 sequence (DNA): TGCGCCAGCAGTGCTGGGAGGAGGCCACACGTTGATACGCAGTATTTT. This gives the protein CASSAGRRPHVDTQYF.

This clone was recorded a few times. The rearrangement links TRBV29-1 to TRBJ2-7; 7 bases agree with TRBD1. The CDR3 consists of 13 residues. V lost 6 bases, J lost 0 bases, and 5 bases stayed unmatched. CDR1 SQVTM and CDR2 ANQGSEA come from the germline V gene. This CDR3 reads CSVYRDSSYEQYV. The CDR3 bases are TGCAGCGTCTACCGGGACAGCTCCTACGAGCAGTACGTC.

The chain uses TRBV5-1 and TRBJ2-2; D call uncertain. CDR3 length equals 17 residues. The germline gives CDR1 SGHRS, CDR2 YFSETQ. Between the trimmed V and J ends, which lost 0 bases and 2 bases, there was a span of 14 bases. The CDR3 DNA follows: TGCGCCAGCAGCTTGGGAGTCAGGCCTGACAACACCGGGGAGCTGTTTTTT. It codes for CASSLGVRPDNTGELFF.

The count of this clone is one. The rearrangement links TRBV6-6 to TRBJ2-7; 7 bases are a match to TRBD2. Germline V gene data show CDR1 as MNHNY and CDR2 as SVGAGI (reference sequence). Unmatched junction bases numbered 8, after V lost 0 bases and J lost 6 bases. The CDR3 is 15 amino acids. The CDR3 protein is CASSYSPGGPSEQYV. The DNA for the CDR3 is TGTGCCAGCAGTTACTCCCCGGGGGGTCCCTCCGAGCAGTACGTC.

The V gene is TRBV18, the J gene TRBJ2-1, with D possibly matching TRBD1 (5 bases). The CDR3 totals 14 residues. Germline CDR1 KGHSH, CDR2 LQKENI. V shed 3 bases and J shed 2 bases, with 8 bases lying between them. CDR3 sequence (DNA): TGTGCCAGCTCACCGGCCAGGGCCTACAATGAGCAGTTCTTC. Translated, it gives CASSPARAYNEQFF.

The chain couples TRBV7-4 to TRBJ2-1; 9 bases agree with TRBD2. CDR1 SGHVT and CDR2 SQSDAQ come from the germline V gene. Trimming cost V 1 base and J 0 bases; bases outside gene matches: 10. The CDR3 runs to 19 residues. CDR3 DNA sequence: TGTGCCAGCAGCTTAGGAGGACTAGCGAATTTAAGCTCCTACAATGAGCAGTTCTTC. It translates to CASSLGGLANLSSYNEQFF.

This chain joins TRBV7-3 and TRBJ2-1, with 7 bases aligning to TRBD1. Losses at the gene ends were 3 bases for V and 3 bases for J; bases not matched to a gene: 5. Germline V gene sequence: CDR1 SGHTA, CDR2 FQGTGA. CDR3 length equals 15 residues. DNA for the CDR3: TGTGCCAGCAGCTTGGAAGGGGGCCACTACAATGAGCAGTTCTTC. Protein: CASSLEGGHYNEQFF.

The chain has TRBV19 and TRBJ1-1, with D perhaps TRBD1 (5 bases). CDR3 length equals 13 residues. Trimming left V 9 bases short and J 1 base short, with 12 bases between. Germline CDR1 is LNHDA and CDR2 is SQIVND (reference sequence). CDR3 protein: CASQGLGNTEAFF. CDR3 bases: TGTGCCAGCCAGGGTCTTGGGAACACTGAAGCTTTCTTT.

This clone has just a few counts. The chain recombines TRBV4-3 with TRBJ2-2, with TRBD2 matching over 8 bases. The V gene end was trimmed by 6 bases and the J gene end by 3 bases; junction bases not matched to a gene: 6. This CDR3 has 15 residues. From germline, CDR1 is LGHNA and CDR2 YSLEER. DNA for the CDR3: TGCGCCAGCAGAGCCGACGGGAGGGACACCGGGGAGCTGTTTTTT. Amino acid sequence: CASRADGRDTGELFF.

The rearrangement joins TRBV7-3 to TRBJ2-6; D not certain. The CDR3 contains 15 residues. V lost 5 bases, J lost 3 bases, and 11 bases lay in between. The germline gives CDR1 SGHTA, CDR2 FQGTGA. CDR3 in DNA: TGTGCCAGCAGCCCCCGCGGCAGTGGGGCCAACGTCCTGACTTTC. This translates into CASSPRGSGANVLTF.

The chain has TRBV21-1 and TRBJ2-1; TRBD2, as called in the table, went unchecked against the DNA. TRBV21-1 is annotated as a pseudogene. The CDR3 covers 17 residues. The CDR3 spells CASSLVKVAGGHHEQFF. The DNA for the CDR3 is TGTGCCAGCAGCCTCGTAAAGGTAGCGGGGGGGCATCATGAGCAGTTCTTC.

The chain couples TRBV4-1 to TRBJ1-2, with 9 bases aligning to TRBD1. Germline V CDR1 and CDR2: MGHRA, YSYEKL. The trim removed 4 bases at V and 8 bases at J, leaving 17 bases unmatched. The CDR3 is 17 residues long. This CDR3 is CASSRQLQGADREGYTF. The CDR3 bases are TGCGCCAGCAGCCGTCAGTTACAGGGGGCCGACCGGGAGGGCTACACCTTC.

This rearrangement joins TRBV29-1 to TRBJ2-3; 7 nucleotides match TRBD2. The CDR3 loop spans 18 amino acids. Germline V lookup: CDR1 SQVTM, CDR2 ANQGSEA. J lost 3 bases, V lost 7 bases, and 22 bases had no gene match. The CDR3: CSARGRELGPGGTDTQYF. Here the CDR3 DNA reads TGCAGCGCCCGGGGGAGGGAGTTAGGGCCGGGGGGAACAGATACGCAGTATTTT.

The chain recombines TRBV11-2 with TRBJ1-2; the match to TRBD1 covers 12 bases. The CDR3 spans 13 residues. Germline V lookup: CDR1 SGHAT, CDR2 FQNNGV. Trimming cost V 7 bases and J 8 bases; bases outside gene matches: 5. CDR3 sequence reads: CASKGQGAEGYTF. Written as DNA, the CDR3 is TGTGCCAGCAAGGGACAGGGGGCGGAGGGCTACACCTTC.

Relative to its sample, this clone is large. The chain links TRBV2 to TRBJ2-1, with 12 bases fitting TRBD2. The CDR3 is 16 amino acids. The V and J ends lost 4 bases and 10 bases, in that order; junction bases with no gene match: 11. Germline-derived CDR1 and CDR2 are SNHLY and FYNNEI. CDR3: CASSATSGSTLFEQFF. CDR3 DNA sequence: TGTGCCAGCAGTGCGACTAGCGGGAGTACTCTCTTCGAGCAGTTCTTC.

The chain combines TRBV19 with TRBJ2-1, with 13 bases aligning to TRBD2. The V gene's germline CDR1 is LNHDA and CDR2 SQIVND (reference sequence). The CDR3 contains 14 residues. Germline trimming cut 8 bases from V and 3 bases from J; bases unmatched to any gene: 1. This chain's CDR3 is CASRTSGGYNEQFF. The CDR3 DNA sequence: TGTGCCAGTCGGACTAGCGGGGGCTACAATGAGCAGTTCTTC.

This chain links TRBV11-3 with TRBJ2-1, with D perhaps matching TRBD2 (5 bases). Trimming stripped 4 bases from V and 9 bases from J, with 10 bases between. The CDR3 loop spans 12 amino acids. Germline CDR1 and CDR2: SGHNT and YENEEA. CDR3 nucleotides: TGTGCCAGCAGCTCCACGGGGTTTGAGCAGTTCTTC. Translation: CASSSTGFEQFF.